Reported below is one TCR beta chain. This sample is drawn from a study of blood T cell repertoires in COVID-19. About the study: Whether acute or convalescent, the COVID-19 samples came from the United States, Italy and Spain.

The authors' processing: Quantification of nucleated cells was approximated via reference gene primer amplification. The assay was immunoSEQ multiplex PCR, and TCRdb's table has in-frame clones only and misses some. V and J calls and clone size are copied from that table; D and trimming were computed from the DNA. The table records some 200,000 clones, 85% to 90% of them present only once. The V gene lost 5 bases and the J gene lost 2 bases, with 13 bases spanning the gap. The CDR3 runs to 14 residues. Germline assignment: CDR1 SNHLY and CDR2 FYNNEI. Participants were placed into cohorts based on the clinical history they reported.

This chain joins TRBV2 and TRBJ2-7; maybe TRBD1 (6 bases). Material for sequencing was PBMCs or T cells enriched from blood (not recorded which). The receptor comes from a woman between 18 and 30 years old in a cohort exposed to, infected with or recovered from COVID-19 (not recorded which). CDR3 in amino acids: CASSSQGAAYEQYF. In DNA form, the CDR3 reads TGTGCCAGCAGTTCACAGGGCGCCGCCTACGAGCAGTACTTC.